One sample yielded the 29 T cell receptor beta chains listed below, sequenced in a study of blood T cells in healthy people across ages. With a J-beta primer mix and a sample-barcoded 5' primer, a second PCR ran 7 to 11 cycles. MiXCR was run by TCRdb on the 5' RACE reads, yielding one entry per CDR3 protein. The table shows 600,000 to 650,000 distinct CDR3 sequences, with roughly 58% occurring only once. Sequenced input: blood. These receptors all stem from a man aged 55 to 69 in good health.

This clonotype occurred a few times. The V gene is TRBV12-3 or TRBV12-4, the J gene TRBJ2-6; perhaps TRBD1 as D (5 bases). The CDR3 spans 15 residues. V gave up 7 bases and J gave up 10 bases, with 20 bases separating them. Here the CDR3 reads CASTDIRAGENVLTF. The CDR3 DNA reads TGTGCCAGCACCGATATCAGGGCAGGAGAAAACGTCCTGACTTTC.

This clonotype has more than one count but fewer than ten. The V and J genes are TRBV4-1 and TRBJ2-5; D is perhaps TRBD2 (6 bases). Deletions cut 0 bases from V and 7 bases from J, with 15 bases between. The CDR3 contains 15 residues. CDR1 MGHRA and CDR2 YSYEKL come from the germline V gene. CDR3 sequence reads: CASSQDSGPMGTQYF. The CDR3 DNA reads as TGCGCCAGCAGCCAAGATAGCGGCCCAATGGGGACCCAGTACTTC.

This clonotype was seen a few times. The CDR3 DNA is TGCAGTGCTAGATCGGACAGGGATGCCTACGAGCAGTACTTC. Amino acids: CSARSDRDAYEQYF. The rearrangement joins TRBV20-1 to TRBJ2-5, with 8 bases matching TRBD1. With the DNA end fitting TRBJ2-7 better, the J assignment may be wrong. Germline CDR1 reads DFQATT; CDR2 reads SNEGSKA (reference sequence). This CDR3 comprises 14 residues.

This clonotype was detected a few times. This chain links TRBV7-2 with TRBJ2-7; D perhaps matches TRBD2 (5 bases). Trimming took off 1 base at V and 9 bases at J, with 16 bases between the two ends. The CDR3 totals 14 residues. Germline V gene data show CDR1 as SGHTA and CDR2 as FQGNSA. The DNA for the CDR3 is TGTGCCAGCAGCTTAGTGGAGCGGAGTACCTCGCAGTACTTC. It yields the protein CASSLVERSTSQYF.

The V call is TRBV15, the J call TRBJ2-7; D unclear. The V and J ends lost 0 bases and 5 bases respectively, with 11 bases between them. The CDR3 length is 14 residues. The germline V gene has CDR1 LNHNV and CDR2 YYDKDF (reference sequence). The CDR3 sequence: CATSREPSLDEQYF. The CDR3 DNA sequence: TGTGCCACCAGCAGAGAACCCAGTCTGGACGAGCAGTACTTC.

This clonotype was seen once. The rearrangement links TRBV12-3 or TRBV12-4 to TRBJ2-7; the D gene is possibly TRBD1 (6 bases). CDR3 length equals 14 residues. V shed 0 bases and J shed 1 base, with 7 bases lying between them. Written as DNA, the CDR3 is TGTGCCAGCAGTTTAGCGGACAGTTCCTACGAGCAGTACTTC. As protein: CASSLADSSYEQYF.

This chain uses TRBV20-1 with TRBJ1-4; perhaps TRBD1 as D (5 bases). With 6 bases removed from V and 3 bases from J, the gap between germline ends came to 20 bases. Looked up from germline, CDR1 is DFQATT and CDR2 is SNEGSKA (reference sequence). The CDR3 is made up of 16 amino acids. The CDR3 DNA follows: TGCAGTGCCCCAGGGACGGCGAGGTATCCTAATGAAAAACTGTTTTTT. It yields the protein CSAPGTARYPNEKLFF.

This chain connects TRBV11-3 to TRBJ1-4; 7 nucleotides match TRBD1. Trimming removed 5 bases from V and 1 base from J; junction bases left unmatched: 4. The germline V gene has CDR1 SGHNT and CDR2 YENEEA. This CDR3 contains 15 residues. CDR3: CASSNQGVTNEKLFF. The CDR3 DNA follows: TGTGCCAGCAGCAACCAGGGGGTAACTAATGAAAAACTGTTTTTT. The full variable domain, with the rest looked up from reference TRBV11-3 and TRBJ1-4, is EAGVVQSPRYKIIEKKQPVAFWCNPISGHNTLYWYLQNLGQGPELLIRYENEEAVDDSQLPKDRFSAERLKGVDSTLKIQPAELGDSAVYLCASSNQGVTNEKLFFGSGTQLSVL.

This chain joins TRBV11-2 and TRBJ1-4; D not resolved. Germline CDR1 reads SGHAT; CDR2 reads FQNNGV. The CDR3 has 15 residues. With 5 bases removed from V and 5 bases from J, the gap between germline ends came to 15 bases. The CDR3 loop is CASSPSGVFNEKLFF. The CDR3, as DNA: TGTGCCAGCAGCCCCAGCGGTGTTTTCAATGAAAAACTGTTTTTT.

The chain has TRBV3-1 and TRBJ2-3; 7 bases agree with TRBD2. V gave up 4 bases and J gave up 3 bases; unmatched junction bases: 7. The CDR3 loop spans 15 amino acids. Germline V CDR1 and CDR2: LGHDT, YNNKEL (reference sequence). CDR3 DNA sequence: TGTGCCAGCAGCCCCGGGAGGATAGGGACAGATACGCAGTATTTT. Protein sequence: CASSPGRIGTDTQYF.

The rearrangement links TRBV20-1 to TRBJ2-1; 12 bases map to TRBD2. CDR1 DFQATT and CDR2 SNEGSKA come from the germline V gene (reference sequence). The ends lost 4 bases at V and 3 bases at J; junction bases unmatched: 7. The CDR3 totals 16 residues. The CDR3 DNA follows: TGCAGTGCTACACTAGGACTAGCGGGGATCTACAATGAGCAGTTCTTC. It codes for CSATLGLAGIYNEQFF.

This clonotype was observed a few times. V usage is TRBV4-1 and J usage is TRBJ1-1, with D possibly TRBD1 on 5 matching bases. V was pared by 4 bases and J by 3 bases, with 12 bases between. CDR3 length: 14 residues. CDR1 is MGHRA, CDR2 YSYEKL, per germline. The DNA for the CDR3 is TGCGCCAGCAGCCCTGACGGGGGGGACACTGAAGCTTTCTTT. Translation: CASSPDGGDTEAFF.

This rearrangement joins TRBV7-9 to TRBJ2-7, with a tentative D call TRBD1 (6 bases). Germline V gene sequence: CDR1 SEHNR, CDR2 FQNEAQ (reference sequence). V was shortened by 6 bases and J by 7 bases, with 10 bases between the two germline ends. The CDR3 sequence is 11 residues long. CDR3 sequence: CASRTGNEQYF. CDR3 bases: TGTGCCAGCAGAACAGGGAATGAGCAGTACTTC.

The V and J genes are TRBV25-1 and TRBJ2-1; 9 bases align to TRBD2. The V gene's germline CDR1 is MGHDK and CDR2 SYGVNS. Trimming removed 4 bases from V and 9 bases from J; junction bases left unmatched: 13. The CDR3 length is 16 residues. In DNA form, the CDR3 reads TGTGCCAGCAGTGTAGCGGGAGCCCCTCGGGTGGCTGAGCAGTTCTTC. It codes for CASSVAGAPRVAEQFF.

This clonotype came up a few times. The rearrangement joins TRBV18 to TRBJ2-7; D could derive from TRBD1 or TRBD2 (6 bases each). Between the trimmed V and J ends, which lost 4 bases and 0 bases, there was a span of 13 bases. The CDR3 extends over 15 amino acids. Germline CDR1 and CDR2: KGHSH and LQKENI. The CDR3 sequence: CASSLTGAPSYEQYF. In DNA form, the CDR3 reads TGTGCCAGCTCACTAACGGGGGCCCCCTCCTACGAGCAGTACTTC.

This chain joins TRBV20-1 and TRBJ1-1, with 9 bases aligning to TRBD1. The CDR3 has 13 amino acids. With 5 bases clipped from V and 6 bases from J, the junction kept 7 bases outside the gene matches. In germline, CDR1 is DFQATT, CDR2 SNEGSKA (reference sequence). The CDR3 DNA reads TGCAGTGCTGCTCAACAGGGGGCGGCTGAAGCTTTCTTT. Its protein is CSAAQQGAAEAFF.

V is TRBV20-1 and J is TRBJ2-5; D is uncertain. V was clipped by 0 bases and J by 1 base, with 6 bases between them. Looked up from germline, CDR1 is DFQATT and CDR2 is SNEGSKA (reference sequence). The CDR3 spans 13 residues. CDR3 nucleotide sequence: TGCAGTGCTAGAGAGGACGTCCAAGAGACCCAGTACTTC. Translation gives CSAREDVQETQYF.

CDR3 nucleotides: TGTGCCATCAGTGAGACTGGGGCTGCCTGGGATACGCAGTATTTT. Translating it yields CAISETGAAWDTQYF. The gene calls are TRBV10-3 and TRBJ2-3, with D possibly being TRBD1 (5 bases). The germline V and J ends were trimmed by 2 bases and 6 bases, with 15 bases remaining between them. CDR1 is ENHRY, CDR2 SYGVKD, per germline. The CDR3 has 15 residues.

The V call is TRBV3-1, the J call TRBJ1-2; D remains ambiguous. Germline CDR1 LGHDT, CDR2 YNNKEL (reference sequence). V was pared by 4 bases and J by 4 bases, with 16 bases between. The CDR3 is 15 residues long. CDR3 amino acids: CASSPLAPFSYGYTF. The CDR3 nucleotides read TGTGCCAGCAGCCCCCTCGCCCCTTTTAGCTATGGCTACACCTTC.

Turning to this clonotype: The junction differs from germline at one of its ends, possibly a read error. This rearrangement joins TRBV10-3 to TRBJ2-5; 8 positions match TRBD2. Germline V gene lookup returns CDR1 ENHRY and CDR2 SYGVKD. The CDR3 contains 14 residues. DNA for the CDR3: TGTGCCACTGGTGTGCGGGGGGACCAGGAGACCCAGTACTTC. Its protein product is CATGVRGDQETQYF.

About this clonotype: One junction end disagrees with the germline gene, perhaps due to a read error. This chain connects TRBV4-1 to TRBJ2-3, with no clear D. The CDR3 has 13 residues. CDR1 is MGHRA and CDR2 is YSYEKL in the germline V gene. The CDR3 here is CASTPPRAETQYF. Here the CDR3 DNA reads TGCGCCAGCACCCCACCTAGGGCAGAGACGCAGTATTTT.

This chain links TRBV7-2 with TRBJ2-1; 11 nucleotides match TRBD2. The CDR3 is made up of 17 amino acids. V lost 3 bases, J lost 4 bases, and 8 bases stayed unmatched. The germline CDR1 and CDR2 sequences are SGHTA and FQGNSA. The CDR3 region is CASSLTTGTSGYNEQFF. CDR3 in DNA: TGTGCCAGCAGCTTGACAACCGGGACTAGCGGATACAATGAGCAGTTCTTC.

This chain links TRBV7-2 with TRBJ1-4; unclear D gene. V lost 2 bases and J lost 5, with 18 bases in between. The CDR3 runs 17 residues. Germline CDR1 and CDR2: SGHTA and FQGNSA. CDR3 nucleotide sequence: TGTGCCAGCAGCTTATCGGGGTATGGGTTGGTGAATGAAAAACTGTTTTTT. Translated: CASSLSGYGLVNEKLFF.

This clonotype was seen a handful of times. V is TRBV20-1 and J is TRBJ1-1; possibly TRBD1 for D (5 bases). The V end was cut by 0 bases, the J end by 3 bases, with 8 bases between. CDR1 is DFQATT and CDR2 is SNEGSKA in the germline V gene (reference sequence). CDR3 length: 13 residues. The CDR3 is CSARDRGYTEAFF. CDR3 in DNA: TGCAGTGCTAGAGATCGGGGGTACACTGAAGCTTTCTTT.

The rearrangement links TRBV29-1 to TRBJ1-2; the D is unclear. The ends were cut back, 4 bases at V and 4 bases at J, with 10 bases in the middle. Germline V gene data show CDR1 as SQVTM and CDR2 as ANQGSEA. The CDR3 is 12 residues long. CDR3 residues: CSVVGGTYGYTF. The CDR3 nucleotides read TGCAGCGTTGTAGGCGGTACCTATGGCTACACCTTC. Looking up the rest from reference TRBV29-1 and TRBJ1-2 gives the full variable domain: SAVISQKPSRDICQRGTSLTIQCQVDSQVTMMFWYRQQPGQSLTLIATANQGSEATYESGFVIDKFPISRPNLTFSTLTVSNMSPEDSSIYLCSVVGGTYGYTFGSGTRLTVV.

The chain links TRBV24-1 to TRBJ2-1; TRBD2 might be the D (6 bases). V was trimmed by 4 bases and J by 7 bases, leaving 19 bases between them. This CDR3 has 16 amino acids. The germline gives CDR1 KGHDR, CDR2 SFDVKD. The CDR3 region has the DNA TGTGCCACCAGTGAATGGGGTGCATCACGGGAGAATGAGCAGTTCTTC. It yields the protein CATSEWGASRENEQFF.

The rearrangement joins TRBV20-1 to TRBJ2-5, with TRBD1 matching over 8 bases. CDR3 length equals 14 residues. Germline assignment: CDR1 DFQATT and CDR2 SNEGSKA (reference sequence). Unmatched junction bases numbered 5, after V lost 1 base and J lost 4 bases. CDR3 region: CSARALQGGETQYF. CDR3 nucleotides: TGCAGTGCTAGAGCACTACAGGGGGGAGAGACCCAGTACTTC.

The gene calls are TRBV11-2 and TRBJ2-1; 8 bases align to TRBD2. Looked up from germline, CDR1 is SGHAT and CDR2 is FQNNGV. There are 17 residues in the CDR3. The J segment lost 1 base and the V segment lost 0 bases, leaving 5 bases of the junction unmatched. CDR3: CASSLDRGGRSYNEQFF. The CDR3 bases are TGTGCCAGCAGCTTAGATAGGGGCGGGAGGTCCTACAATGAGCAGTTCTTC.

V gene TRBV11-2 combines with J gene TRBJ2-2, with 7 bases aligning to TRBD1. Looked up from germline, CDR1 is SGHAT and CDR2 is FQNNGV. This CDR3 contains 13 residues. V shed 5 bases, J shed 6 bases, and the junction held 3 bases outside the gene matches. CDR3 in amino acids: CASSRDRAGELFF. In DNA form, the CDR3 reads TGTGCCAGCAGCCGGGACAGAGCCGGGGAGCTGTTTTTT.